Here is one TCR beta chain with its context. V shed 6 bases, J shed 4 bases, and the junction held 14 bases outside the gene matches. The germline V gene has CDR1 ENHRY and CDR2 SYGVKD. The CDR3 sequence is 18 residues long. Assignment of participants to cohorts was predicated upon participant-reported clinical history. Recovery among Cohort 3 donors was established by two negative PCRs, clearance, or symptom resolution. This entry is derived from a study of blood T cell repertoires in COVID-19. Authors' methods: Researchers report that nucleated cell counts were estimated from reference gene primer amplification. Sequencing was performed with immunoSEQ multiplex PCR; in TCRdb, only in-frame clones are kept and a portion is missing. V and J calls and clone size are given by that table; D and trimming were obtained from the DNA. This sample has a few hundred thousand clones; roughly 91% occur once, and the top ten carry about 1.1%.

Specimen: PBMCs or T cells enriched from blood (not recorded which). The clonotype originates from a woman aged 18 to 35 who had recovered from COVID-19. The chain is built from TRBV10-3 and TRBJ2-7; 14 bases align to TRBD2. The DNA of the CDR3 is TGTGCCATCAGCCTACGGACTAGCGGGGGGTGGCCGTCGTACGAGCAGTACTTC. Its protein product is CAISLRTSGGWPSYEQYF.